This T cell receptor beta chain comes out of a study of CD8 T cells in Susac syndrome. Study-level findings and limits: An acknowledgment was made by the study that its TCR sequencing and HLA analysis involved relatively few individuals.

The CDR3 runs 12 residues. Germline values: CDR1 SQVTM, CDR2 ANQGSEA. V was clipped by 7 bases and J by 3 bases, with 9 bases between them. Only one count was recorded for this clonotype. Its antigen remains unknown. An input of roughly 0.5 to 1 ug of RNA was subjected to reverse transcription using random hexamers. The amplification used immunoSEQ multiplex PCR on TCR beta CDR3; it spanned 54 Vbeta and 13 Jbeta. One entry per CDR3 protein results from TCRdb running MiXCR on the immunoSEQ multiplex PCR reads. The sample contains about 120,000 distinct CDR3 sequences, just under 95% of which appear only once. The study sequenced TCR beta in blood CD8+ and CD4+ T cells. Negative isolation yielded CD4+ and CD8+ T cells, and FACS enriched TEMRA cells.

This receptor was taken from a human donor in good health. Material: CD8+ T cells from PBMCs. The rearrangement joins TRBV29-1 to TRBJ1-4; D is possibly TRBD1 (5 bases). The CDR3 sequence is CSATGANEKLFF. CDR3 bases: TGCAGCGCGACGGGGGCTAATGAAAAACTGTTTTTT.